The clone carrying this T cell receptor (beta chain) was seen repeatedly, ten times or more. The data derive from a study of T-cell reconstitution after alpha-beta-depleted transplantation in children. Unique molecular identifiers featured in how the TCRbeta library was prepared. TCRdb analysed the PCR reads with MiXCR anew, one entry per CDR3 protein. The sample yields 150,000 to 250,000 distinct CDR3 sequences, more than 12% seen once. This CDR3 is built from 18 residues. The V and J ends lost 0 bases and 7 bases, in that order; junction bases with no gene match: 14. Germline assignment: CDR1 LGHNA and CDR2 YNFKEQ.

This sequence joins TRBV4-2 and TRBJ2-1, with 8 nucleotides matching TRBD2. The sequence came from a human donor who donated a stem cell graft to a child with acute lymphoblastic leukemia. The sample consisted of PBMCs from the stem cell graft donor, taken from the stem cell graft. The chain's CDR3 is CASSQDTPLSGSGNEQFF. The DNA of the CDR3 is TGTGCCAGCAGCCAAGATACCCCCTTGAGCGGGAGTGGTAATGAGCAGTTCTTC.